This passage covers 14 T cell receptor beta chains from one sample sequenced in a study of cytomegalovirus exposure and HLA in healthy donors. PCR used 60 Vbeta primers and 13 Jbeta primers. Sequencing used immunoSEQ multiplex PCR; TCRdb keeps in-frame clones, though not all of them. The profile shows around 160,000 clones, about two thirds of them singletons. The sequencing sample was made of PBMCs. These receptors came from a woman between 18 and 29 years old in good health and CMV-seronegative.

The gene calls are TRBV5-1 and TRBJ1-2; D might be TRBD1 (5 bases). The germline V gene has CDR1 SGHRS and CDR2 YFSETQ. Trimming removed 6 bases at V and 10 bases at J, with 16 bases between. This CDR3 contains 12 residues. The CDR3 region has the DNA TGCGCCAGCACCCTGGGAGGGGATGTCTACACCTTC. Residues: CASTLGGDVYTF.

This clone turned up a few times. The chain combines TRBV7-9 with TRBJ2-2, with a weak D call TRBD2 (5 bases). The CDR3 has 13 residues. Trimming stripped 1 base from V and 7 bases from J, with 7 bases between. The V gene's germline CDR1 is SEHNR and CDR2 FQNEAQ (reference sequence). The CDR3 sequence: CASSLDSGGELFF. DNA of the CDR3: TGTGCCAGCAGCTTAGACAGCGGCGGGGAGCTGTTTTTT.

This clone occurred a few times. The chain recombines TRBV11-3 with TRBJ2-1; 8 bases match TRBD1. With V trimmed by 6 bases and J by 9 bases, 10 bases remained unmatched. The CDR3 extends over 14 amino acids. Germline lookup yields CDR1 SGHNT and CDR2 YENEEA. DNA for the CDR3: TGTGCCAGCAGAGCACCGGGACAGGTCGGTGAGCAGTTCTTC. Protein: CASRAPGQVGEQFF.

V and J are TRBV5-4 and TRBJ2-5, with a tentative D call TRBD2 (7 bases). This CDR3 comprises 15 residues. V was cut by 4 bases and J by 1 base, with 14 bases left in between. Germline CDR1 reads SGHNT; CDR2 reads YYREEE (reference sequence). The CDR3 DNA reads TGTGCCAGCAGCCGGGGGGCAGGGCTCCAAGAGACCCAGTACTTC. Translated: CASSRGAGLQETQYF.

This rearrangement joins TRBV2 to TRBJ2-1, with a possible D match to TRBD2 (5 bases). This CDR3 comprises 16 residues. Deletions cut 6 bases from V and 5 bases from J, with 20 bases between. Germline V gene sequence: CDR1 SNHLY, CDR2 FYNNEI. The CDR3 DNA reads as TGTGCCAGCAGATGGAAGGGCCTAGCTGTAAACAATGAGCAGTTCTTC. Translating it yields CASRWKGLAVNNEQFF.

This chain links TRBV4-1 with TRBJ1-4; no firm D call. Germline V CDR1 and CDR2: MGHRA, YSYEKL. This CDR3 comprises 15 residues. The V and J ends lost 4 bases and 5 bases respectively, with 14 bases between them. The CDR3 protein is CASSPEPVLNEKLFF. CDR3 bases: TGCGCCAGCAGCCCCGAACCGGTACTAAATGAAAAACTGTTTTTT.

The chain employs TRBV29-1 and TRBJ2-5; TRBD1 is a possible D gene (5 bases). The CDR3 covers 12 residues. From germline, CDR1 is SQVTM and CDR2 ANQGSEA. V shed 6 bases and J shed 5 bases, with 13 bases lying between them. CDR3 sequence reads: CSVGQGMETQYF. The CDR3 nucleotides are TGCAGCGTGGGCCAGGGTATGGAGACCCAGTACTTC.

The gene calls are TRBV29-1 and TRBJ2-7, with TRBD1 as a possible D gene (7 bases). Germline V lookup: CDR1 SQVTM, CDR2 ANQGSEA. The length of the CDR3 is 14 residues. Trimming stripped 3 bases from V and 4 bases from J, with 16 bases between. The CDR3 sequence is CSVDGAGGGYEQYF. CDR3 in DNA: TGCAGCGTTGACGGGGCAGGGGGAGGTTACGAGCAGTACTTC.

The chain is built from TRBV6-1 and TRBJ1-1; D may be TRBD1 (5 bases). Trimming removed 6 bases from V and 3 bases from J, with 17 bases in between. CDR3 length: 15 residues. Germline V gene lookup returns CDR1 MNHNS and CDR2 SASEGT. The CDR3 DNA reads as TGTGCCAGCAGCACAATCCCTGGGGCCCACACTGAAGCTTTCTTT. This encodes CASSTIPGAHTEAFF.

The chain has TRBV11-2 and TRBJ2-7; tentatively, D is TRBD2 (5 bases). Trimming removed 5 bases from V and 9 bases from J, with 14 bases in between. This CDR3 comprises 12 residues. Germline V CDR1 and CDR2: SGHAT, FQNNGV. CDR3 sequence (DNA): TGTGCCAGCAGCCGCCCTGGAGGCGGGCAGTACTTC. It is translated as CASSRPGGGQYF.

The rearrangement joins TRBV2 to TRBJ1-6, with 12 nucleotides matching TRBD1. Trimming took 5 bases from V and 6 from J; bases not matched to a gene: 2. This CDR3 is built from 15 residues. Germline CDR1 reads SNHLY; CDR2 reads FYNNEI. The CDR3 DNA reads TGTGCCAGCAGTATGGGACAGGGGGCTAATTCACCCCTCCACTTT. Its protein is CASSMGQGANSPLHF.

To note about this clone: Germline and junction disagree at one end, which may indicate a read error. V is TRBV7-9 and J is TRBJ1-4; weak D call: TRBD1 (5 bases). CDR1 SEHNR and CDR2 FQNEAQ come from the germline V gene (reference sequence). The CDR3 is 16 amino acids. The CDR3 bases are TGTTCCAGCAGCTTATGGACCGTGGGGCTTTGGGAAAAACTGTTTTTT. Its protein is CSSSLWTVGLWEKLFF.

The chain uses TRBV5-1 and TRBJ1-3; possible D gene TRBD1, 6 bases. The CDR3 has 16 residues. Deletions cut 0 bases from V and 4 bases from J, with 14 bases between. Per the germline V gene, CDR1 is SGHRS and CDR2 is YFSETQ. This CDR3 is CASSLAIQGSGNTIYF. The CDR3 DNA follows: TGCGCCAGCAGCTTGGCGATACAGGGATCAGGAAACACCATATATTTT.

The chain employs TRBV29-1 and TRBJ1-1, with D unclear. This CDR3 has 11 residues. CDR1 is SQVTM and CDR2 is ANQGSEA in the germline V gene. V gave up 6 bases and J gave up 3 bases, with 8 bases separating them. Written as DNA, the CDR3 is TGCAGCGTCCACGGGTACACTGAAGCTTTCTTT. Translating gives CSVHGYTEAFF.